This entry lists 29 T cell receptor beta chains sequenced from one sample in a study of T-cell reconstitution after alpha-beta-depleted transplantation in children (dated by TCRdb to 2016 to 2017). This specimen's time point label, interpreted: day 60 (about 2 months) after transplantation. What the treatment or condition label conveys for this sample: allogeneic hematopoietic cell transplantation with graft depleted of TCRalphabeta T cells and CD19 B cells. Libraries were prepared through PCR. Sequenced on an Illumina HiSeq 2500. To normalize quantification of the TCRbeta repertoire, the TCR libraries were built with molecular barcoding that relied on unique molecular identifiers. The public reads were reanalyzed by TCRdb: fastp trimming at Q25, MiXCR alignment, in-frame beta chains only. Rows are combined by CDR3 protein, so each entry shows the most common genes and DNA. The sample has some 9,700 distinct CDR3 sequences on record, about 15% of them singletons. The ten most abundant clones make up approximately 55% of the sample.

Here the sequenced sample was PBMCs, mostly from graft donor cells, taken 60 days after TCRalphabeta/CD19-depleted stem cell transplant. The receptor source for this set is a male patient younger than 18 who had a stem cell transplant for acute lymphoblastic leukemia, so the T cells may come from the graft donor.

This clonotype was recorded many times. The gene calls are TRBV7-9 and TRBJ2-5, with 7 bases identical to TRBD1. Germline values: CDR1 SEHNR, CDR2 FQNEAQ (reference sequence). CDR3 length: 13 amino acids. J gave up 4 bases and V 5 bases, and 4 bases lay outside the gene matches. CDR3 residues: CASSLDRAETQYF. CDR3 DNA: TGTGCCAGCAGCCTAGACAGGGCAGAGACCCAGTACTTC.

This clonotype came up many times. The chain recombines TRBV20-1 with TRBJ2-1, with 11 bases identical to TRBD2. The trim removed 2 bases at V and 7 bases at J, leaving 13 bases unmatched. Germline assignment: CDR1 DFQATT and CDR2 SNEGSKA (reference sequence). The CDR3 runs to 17 residues. The CDR3 region is CSARQILAGVLRNEQFF. CDR3 DNA: TGCAGTGCTAGACAAATACTAGCGGGAGTATTAAGAAATGAGCAGTTCTTC.

This chain connects TRBV24-1 to TRBJ2-2; D is unresolved. V lost 5 bases and J 3 bases, leaving 6 bases between the germline ends. Germline lookup yields CDR1 KGHDR and CDR2 SFDVKD. This CDR3 has 13 residues. The CDR3 loop reads CATSAVDTGELFF. Written as DNA, the CDR3 is TGTGCCACCAGTGCCGTGGACACCGGGGAGCTGTTTTTT.

This clonotype was observed at least ten times. The genes are TRBV5-4 and TRBJ2-1; D is perhaps TRBD1 or TRBD2 (6 bases each). Germline V gene data show CDR1 as SGHNT and CDR2 as YYREEE (reference sequence). V was shortened by 4 bases and J by 7 bases, with 24 bases between the two germline ends. The length of the CDR3 is 17 residues. The CDR3 loop reads CASSGGPTALTRNEQFF. In DNA form, the CDR3 reads TGTGCCAGCAGCGGGGGGCCGACAGCCCTTACAAGGAATGAGCAGTTCTTC.

This clonotype was seen ten or more times. This chain connects TRBV4-2 to TRBJ2-7; 10 bases align to TRBD2. Germline V gene sequence: CDR1 LGHNA, CDR2 YNFKEQ. CDR3 length: 13 residues. The V gene end was trimmed by 7 bases and the J gene end by 3 bases; junction bases not matched to a gene: 3. As DNA, the CDR3 is TGTGCCAGCACCCGGACTAGCGGCTACGAGCAGTACTTC. Amino acids: CASTRTSGYEQYF.

This clonotype was counted between two and nine times. The chain recombines TRBV7-9 with TRBJ2-7, with 7 positions matching TRBD1. The junction had 7 bases not matched to a gene; V was cut back by 5 bases and J by 0 bases. Germline lookup yields CDR1 SEHNR and CDR2 FQNEAQ (reference sequence). CDR3 length: 15 amino acids. CDR3: CASSDSQGSSYEQYF. As DNA, the CDR3 is TGTGCCAGCAGCGACTCACAGGGGTCCTCCTACGAGCAGTACTTC.

At least ten counts were recorded for this clonotype. This chain links TRBV11-2 with TRBJ2-7, with TRBD1 matching over 8 bases. The germline V gene has CDR1 SGHAT and CDR2 FQNNGV. V was clipped by 4 bases and J by 5 bases; unmatched bases: 7. This CDR3 comprises 14 residues. CDR3 DNA: TGTGCCAGCAGCTGGGGACAGGTAGTAGACGAGCAGTACTTC. It specifies CASSWGQVVDEQYF.

This clonotype appeared many times. This rearrangement joins TRBV11-2 to TRBJ2-7; 12 bases are a match to TRBD2. This CDR3 is built from 15 residues. The V segment lost 6 bases and the J segment 6 bases; nucleotides outside the gene matches: 9. Germline-derived CDR1 and CDR2 are SGHAT and FQNNGV. CDR3 amino acids: CASSHWTSGTGEQYF. Written as DNA, the CDR3 is TGTGCCAGCAGTCACTGGACTAGCGGGACCGGCGAGCAGTACTTC.

This clonotype is termed medium-sized (0.01 to 0.1%). This sequence joins TRBV18 and TRBJ2-3; 8 bases match TRBD1. The CDR3 consists of 15 residues. CDR1 KGHSH and CDR2 LQKENI come from the germline V gene. The ends lost 4 bases at V and 1 base at J; junction bases unmatched: 4. CDR3 amino acids: CASSRGQGGTDTQYF. The CDR3 DNA reads as TGTGCCAGCTCACGAGGACAGGGAGGCACAGATACGCAGTATTTT.

The chain recombines TRBV11-3 with TRBJ2-1; 8 nucleotides align to TRBD2. The CDR3 is made up of 15 amino acids. The germline CDR1 and CDR2 sequences are SGHNT and YENEEA. V dropped 4 bases and J dropped 5; count of bases not matched to a gene: 7. The CDR3 region has the DNA TGTGCCAGCAGCTGGGGACTAGATGTTAACAATGAGCAGTTCTTC. Protein sequence: CASSWGLDVNNEQFF.

This clonotype has a single count. A much larger clone sits a single nucleotide away, making a read error possible. The V gene is TRBV2, the J gene TRBJ2-3, with TRBD1 matching 9 bases. Germline V gene sequence: CDR1 SNHLY, CDR2 FYNNEI. Losses at the gene ends were 5 bases for V and 1 base for J; bases not matched to a gene: 4. There are 15 residues in the CDR3. The CDR3 DNA sequence: TGTGCCAGCAGTAAACAGGGGGCTTGCACAGATACGCAGTATTTT. Its protein is CASSKQGACTDTQYF.

At least ten counts were recorded for this clonotype. This sequence joins TRBV3-1 and TRBJ2-7; 8 bases fit TRBD2. Trimming cost V 3 bases and J 2 bases; bases outside gene matches: 9. The CDR3 spans 16 residues. The germline V gene encodes CDR1 LGHDT and CDR2 YNNKEL (reference sequence). The CDR3 spells CASSHELAAPTYEQYF. The CDR3 region has the DNA TGTGCCAGCAGCCACGAACTAGCGGCCCCGACCTACGAGCAGTACTTC.

The chain carries TRBV9 and TRBJ2-1; no reliable D call. The V gene lost 4 bases and the J gene lost 10 bases, with 15 bases spanning the gap. This CDR3 is 13 amino acids long. CDR1 and CDR2 from the germline V gene are SGDLS and YYNGEE. The CDR3 loop reads CASSPDWAGEQFF. The CDR3 region has the DNA TGTGCCAGCAGCCCCGACTGGGCAGGCGAGCAGTTCTTC.

This clonotype was observed at least ten times. The chain's CDR3 is CSTADMSGGSYEQYF. CDR3 bases: TGCAGCACCGCGGATATGAGCGGGGGCTCCTACGAGCAGTACTTC. The chain couples TRBV29-1 to TRBJ2-7; 8 bases line up with TRBD2. Germline V gene sequence: CDR1 SQVTM, CDR2 ANQGSEA. J gave up 0 bases and V 8 bases, and 12 bases lay outside the gene matches. This CDR3 region has 15 residues.

The rearrangement links TRBV20-1 to TRBJ2-3, with 7 bases identical to TRBD2. With V trimmed by 6 bases and J by 6 bases, 15 bases remained unmatched. CDR1 and CDR2 from the germline V gene are DFQATT and SNEGSKA (reference sequence). The CDR3 extends over 15 amino acids. The CDR3 DNA sequence: TGCAGTGCCAACGACGGGACTACAGCATCCGATACGCAGTATTTT. Its protein is CSANDGTTASDTQYF.

The chain has TRBV20-1 and TRBJ2-5, with 8 bases that match TRBD2. V trimming: 2 bases; J trimming: 3 bases; junction bases outside the gene matches: 11. CDR1 and CDR2 (germline): DFQATT, SNEGSKA (reference sequence). The CDR3 extends over 16 amino acids. DNA for the CDR3: TGCAGTGCTAGAACAACAACTAGACTAGCGAAAGAGACCCAGTACTTC. Protein product: CSARTTTRLAKETQYF.

In its sample, this clonotype was seen many times. The gene calls are TRBV19 and TRBJ2-5, with D tentatively TRBD2 (6 bases). V was cut by 5 bases and J by 3 bases, with 13 bases left in between. CDR1 and CDR2 from the germline V gene are LNHDA and SQIVND (reference sequence). This CDR3 region has 14 residues. The CDR3, as DNA: TGTGCCAGTAGTGGGTGGGAGGAGGAAGAGACCCAGTACTTC. Protein: CASSGWEEEETQYF.

This clonotype was counted many times. J is TRBJ2-3 and V is TRBV10-3, with TRBD2 matching over 8 bases. CDR1 and CDR2 (germline): ENHRY, SYGVKD. V shed 11 bases and J 4 bases; nucleotides not matched to a gene: 11. CDR3 length equals 14 residues. The CDR3 bases are TGTGCCTCCGAACGAGCGGGAGTGCCAGATACGCAGTATTTT. This encodes CASERAGVPDTQYF.

Details on this clonotype: One end of the junction varies from germline; a read error may be responsible. This chain uses TRBV3-1 with TRBJ1-2; 7 positions agree with TRBD1. The CDR3 is made up of 19 amino acids. Germline CDR1 LGHDT, CDR2 YNNKEL (reference sequence). The CDR3 sequence: CTSCLDGRGRQGYNYGYTF. The CDR3 DNA is TGTACCAGCTGTTTAGATGGCCGGGGAAGACAGGGCTATAACTATGGCTACACCTTC.

This chain joins TRBV28 and TRBJ2-3; the match to TRBD2 covers 8 bases. This CDR3 region has 17 residues. CDR1 is MDHEN and CDR2 is SYDVKM in the germline V gene. With 3 bases clipped from V and 2 bases from J, the junction kept 10 bases outside the gene matches. CDR3 nucleotides: TGTGCCAGCAGTTTCCCCCTTGAGCGGGGGAACACAGATACGCAGTATTTT. This gives the protein CASSFPLERGNTDTQYF.

This clonotype was observed a few times. The V and J genes are TRBV2 and TRBJ2-3; D assignment may be TRBD1 or TRBD2 (6 bases each). V was trimmed by 8 bases and J by 8 bases, leaving 23 bases between them. The CDR3 contains 15 residues. Germline V lookup: CDR1 SNHLY, CDR2 FYNNEI. The DNA of the CDR3 is TGTGCCAGCCGTCCCGGGGGCAATCTCCGGGGTACGCAGTATTTT. The encoded protein is CASRPGGNLRGTQYF.

This clonotype was found a few times. This sequence joins TRBV19 and TRBJ1-2; the D is unclear. The V end was cut by 6 bases, the J end by 4 bases, with 12 bases between. The CDR3 is 13 amino acids. Germline CDR1 reads LNHDA; CDR2 reads SQIVND (reference sequence). CDR3 in DNA: TGTGCCAGTAGGCACAGCGGTCCCTATGGCTACACCTTC. Translation: CASRHSGPYGYTF.

This clonotype qualifies as medium-sized. J is TRBJ1-1 and V is TRBV7-3; weak D call: TRBD1 (5 bases). CDR3 size: 15 residues. Between the trimmed V and J ends, which lost 1 base and 7 bases, there was a span of 16 bases. CDR1 is SGHTA, CDR2 FQGTGA, per germline. DNA of the CDR3: TGTGCCAGCAGCTTAATTCCCGCAGGGTTGAGTGAAGCTTTCTTT. Translating gives CASSLIPAGLSEAFF.

This clonotype appeared many times. The chain couples TRBV9 to TRBJ2-5; TRBD2 agrees at 9 bases. J was trimmed by 2 bases and V by 4 bases; bases with no gene match: 6. In germline, CDR1 is SGDLS, CDR2 YYNGEE. The CDR3 length is 15 residues. The CDR3 loop reads CASSIPTSGQETQYF. Here the CDR3 DNA reads TGTGCCAGCAGCATCCCGACTAGCGGACAAGAGACCCAGTACTTC. Full variable domain (rest looked up from reference TRBV9 and TRBJ2-5): DSGVTQTPKHLITATGQRVTLRCSPRSGDLSVYWYQQSLDQGLQFLIQYYNGEERAKGNILERFSAQQFPDLHSELNLSSLELGDSALYFCASSIPTSGQETQYFGPGTRLLVL.

This clonotype was observed at least ten times. J is TRBJ2-3 and V is TRBV6-5; TRBD1 aligns across 9 bases. Trimming at V came to 5 bases and at J to 5 bases, leaving 8 bases not matched to a gene. The CDR3 spans 15 residues. Germline CDR1 reads MNHEY; CDR2 reads SVGAGI. The CDR3: CASSPTGGAGDTQYF. The CDR3 DNA reads TGTGCCAGCAGTCCAACAGGGGGCGCGGGAGATACGCAGTATTTT.

This clonotype was counted ten times or more. V is TRBV7-3 and J is TRBJ2-1; 8 bases map to TRBD1. Germline trimming cut 5 bases from V and 6 bases from J; bases unmatched to any gene: 15. The germline CDR1 and CDR2 sequences are SGHTA and FQGTGA. The CDR3 loop spans 17 amino acids. The CDR3 reads CASSPGYGTGNINEQFF. CDR3 nucleotide sequence: TGTGCCAGCAGCCCGGGATACGGGACAGGAAACATCAATGAGCAGTTCTTC.

The sample holds many counts of this clonotype. The chain links TRBV18 to TRBJ1-1; tentatively, D is TRBD1 (6 bases). Trimming took off 5 bases at V and 2 bases at J, with 9 bases between the two ends. Germline CDR1 and CDR2: KGHSH and LQKENI. The CDR3 is 13 amino acids. In DNA, the CDR3 is TGTGCCAGCTCATCGGACAGAAACACTGAAGCTTTCTTT. Translated: CASSSDRNTEAFF.

DNA of the CDR3: TGTGCCAGGACGGGACTAGCGGGAACAGATACGCAGTATTTT. This codes for CARTGLAGTDTQYF. The V gene is TRBV12-3 or TRBV12-4, the J gene TRBJ2-3, with TRBD2 matching over 13 bases. The CDR3 covers 14 residues. The trim removed 9 bases at V and 3 bases at J, leaving 3 bases unmatched.

In its sample, this clonotype is medium-sized. V and J are TRBV15 and TRBJ2-3, with 7 positions matching TRBD2. Trimming took 3 bases from V and 8 from J; bases not matched to a gene: 17. Germline V gene lookup returns CDR1 LNHNV and CDR2 YYDKDF (reference sequence). The CDR3 totals 17 residues. The CDR3 is CATSSDPGGRAVGTQYF. The CDR3 region has the DNA TGTGCCACCAGCAGCGATCCTGGGGGGAGGGCCGTCGGTACGCAGTATTTT.